These 29 T cell receptor beta chains came from one sample sequenced in a study of T cell responses to AZD1222 COVID-19 vaccine. The data were produced by immunoSEQ multiplex PCR, yet TCRdb's version contains in-frame clones alone and is incomplete. Of 97,000 or so clones listed, approximately 90% are singletons. This material consisted of peripheral blood, taken on day 0 of AZD1222 vaccination. The receptors were sampled from an adult in good health.

The rearrangement links TRBV28 to TRBJ1-4; no definite D call. Germline V gene sequence: CDR1 MDHEN, CDR2 SYDVKM. With 2 bases removed from V and 8 bases from J, the gap between germline ends came to 3 bases. This CDR3 has 11 residues. For the CDR3, the DNA is TGTGCCAGCAGTTTAAGGGAAAAACTGTTTTTT. Its translation is CASSLREKLFF.

V is TRBV6-5 and J is TRBJ2-1; the D is unclear. The CDR3 runs 15 residues. Trimming took off 6 bases at V and 3 bases at J, with 15 bases between the two ends. The V gene's germline CDR1 is MNHEY and CDR2 SVGAGI. CDR3: CASRNLLMDYNEQFF. CDR3 coding DNA: TGTGCCAGCAGGAACCTACTAATGGACTACAATGAGCAGTTCTTC.

The gene calls are TRBV18 and TRBJ2-7, with D possibly TRBD2 on 5 matching bases. Germline assignment: CDR1 KGHSH and CDR2 LQKENI. Deletions cut 8 bases from V and 1 base from J, with 12 bases between. CDR3 size: 13 residues. In DNA form, the CDR3 reads TGTGCCAGCCGACTCGGGGATTCCTACGAGCAGTACTTC. Translating gives CASRLGDSYEQYF.

The chain employs TRBV27 and TRBJ1-1, with D hard to call. CDR3 length: 13 amino acids. The V end lost 2 bases, the J end lost 8 bases, and 12 bases lay between the germline ends. Germline CDR1 reads MNHEY; CDR2 reads SMNVEV (reference sequence). The chain's CDR3 is CASSLAGSAEAFF. The CDR3 region has the DNA TGTGCCAGCAGTTTAGCGGGGAGCGCAGAAGCTTTCTTT.

This chain connects TRBV2 to TRBJ2-7; D possibly corresponds to TRBD2 (6 bases). The CDR3 runs 14 residues. Trimming shortened V by 4 bases and J by 5 bases, and 15 bases separated the two germline ends. Germline values: CDR1 SNHLY, CDR2 FYNNEI. In DNA form, the CDR3 reads TGTGCCAGCAGTGTAGGTAGCCCGGGAGACGAGCAGTACTTC. Residues: CASSVGSPGDEQYF.

This clone was seen a single time. The CDR3 sequence: CASSLVTRGSYEQYF. The CDR3 DNA is TGTGCCAGCAGCTTAGTCACCCGCGGTTCCTACGAGCAGTACTTC. The V gene is TRBV11-2, the J gene TRBJ2-7; no clear D gene. The length of the CDR3 is 15 residues. Germline assignment: CDR1 SGHAT and CDR2 FQNNGV. V was cut by 1 base and J by 1 base, with 11 bases left in between.

The chain uses TRBV5-1 and TRBJ2-1; perhaps TRBD1 as D (5 bases). Per germline, CDR1 SGHRS and CDR2 YFSETQ. V lost 4 bases and J lost 0, with 11 bases in between. The length of the CDR3 is 15 residues. DNA of the CDR3: TGCGCCAGCAGCGATCAGGGAAACTCCTACAATGAGCAGTTCTTC. It is translated as CASSDQGNSYNEQFF.

The chain recombines TRBV6-4 with TRBJ2-6; the match to TRBD2 covers 12 bases. The CDR3 length is 17 residues. The germline CDR1 and CDR2 sequences are MRHNA and SNTAGT. Unmatched junction bases numbered 3, after V lost 5 bases and J lost 1 base. In nucleotides, the CDR3 is TGTGCCAGCAGTTCTCTAGCGGGAGGGTCTGGGGCCAACGTCCTGACTTTC. Amino acid sequence: CASSSLAGGSGANVLTF.

This chain joins TRBV10-3 and TRBJ2-1; 8 bases are shared with TRBD1. CDR3 size: 15 residues. The junction had 8 bases not matched to a gene; V was cut back by 5 bases and J by 5 bases. Germline-derived CDR1 and CDR2 are ENHRY and SYGVKD. In DNA form, the CDR3 reads TGTGCCATCAGTCCCCGACAGGGGCGCGACAATGAGCAGTTCTTC. This translates into CAISPRQGRDNEQFF.

This rearrangement joins TRBV7-9 to TRBJ1-4; possibly TRBD1 for D (5 bases). The CDR3 contains 13 residues. The germline V gene has CDR1 SEHNR and CDR2 FQNEAQ (reference sequence). Between the trimmed V and J ends, which lost 5 bases and 8 bases, there was a span of 12 bases. The DNA of the CDR3 is TGTGCCAGCAGCCCAGGGTCCCGGGAAAAACTGTTTTTT. Translated, it gives CASSPGSREKLFF.

V and J are TRBV2 and TRBJ1-1; the D gene is possibly TRBD1 (6 bases). Germline assignment: CDR1 SNHLY and CDR2 FYNNEI. The CDR3 spans 14 residues. The V end was cut by 0 bases, the J end by 5 bases, with 10 bases between. The CDR3 protein is CASSEAPGETEAFF. The CDR3 nucleotides are TGTGCCAGCAGTGAAGCACCAGGGGAGACTGAAGCTTTCTTT.

CDR3 amino acids: CASSIDQPGRTYGYTF. The CDR3 DNA sequence: TGTGCCAGTAGTATAGATCAGCCCGGCAGGACCTATGGCTACACCTTC. This chain links TRBV19 with TRBJ1-2; D remains unclear. Germline V lookup: CDR1 LNHDA, CDR2 SQIVND (reference sequence). Trimming took 0 bases from V and 4 from J, leaving 15 bases between them. The CDR3 is made up of 16 amino acids.

The chain is built from TRBV7-9 and TRBJ1-1; D remains unclear. Trimming left V 3 bases short and J 2 bases short, with 10 bases between. CDR1 and CDR2 (germline): SEHNR, FQNEAQ (reference sequence). This CDR3 is 14 amino acids long. In DNA, the CDR3 is TGTGCCAGCAGCTTTAGCCGTCTAAACACTGAAGCTTTCTTT. It is translated as CASSFSRLNTEAFF.

V and J are TRBV28 and TRBJ1-3; unclear D gene. The CDR3 length is 16 residues. V dropped 5 bases and J dropped 3 bases, with 17 bases sitting between them. Per germline, CDR1 MDHEN and CDR2 SYDVKM. The chain's CDR3 is CASSKGNTFGGNTIYF. For the CDR3, the DNA is TGTGCCAGCAGTAAAGGGAACACCTTTGGTGGAAACACCATATATTTT.

This chain links TRBV6-5 with TRBJ2-7; 11 bases match TRBD2. Germline V gene sequence: CDR1 MNHEY, CDR2 SVGAGI. The CDR3 is 15 residues long. Trimming at V came to 6 bases and at J to 0 bases, leaving 4 bases not matched to a gene. CDR3 region: CASSLAGGLSYEQYF. The CDR3 DNA sequence: TGTGCCAGCAGCCTAGCGGGAGGTCTCTCCTACGAGCAGTACTTC.

This chain's CDR3 is CACGGQGSQPQHF. The CDR3 bases are TGTGCCTGCGGCGGGCAGGGCTCCCAGCCCCAGCATTTT. The chain has TRBV19 and TRBJ1-5; the D gene is possibly TRBD1 (5 bases). Trimming stripped 11 bases from V and 7 bases from J, with 18 bases between. In germline, CDR1 is LNHDA, CDR2 SQIVND (reference sequence). This CDR3 is 13 amino acids long.

The V gene is TRBV5-1, the J gene TRBJ2-1, with D possibly matching TRBD2 (6 bases). The CDR3 totals 13 residues. Germline V CDR1 and CDR2: SGHRS, YFSETQ. Trimming cost V 5 bases and J 5 bases, with 11 bases left between them. CDR3 nucleotide sequence: TGCGCCAGCAGATACGGGAGCGACAATGAGCAGTTCTTC. This codes for CASRYGSDNEQFF.

The chain uses TRBV5-1 and TRBJ2-7, with 8 bases matching TRBD1. The CDR3 is 15 residues long. J was trimmed by 2 bases and V by 2 bases; bases with no gene match: 6. Germline CDR1 reads SGHRS; CDR2 reads YFSETQ. The CDR3: CASSFIQGATYEQYF. CDR3 nucleotide sequence: TGCGCCAGCAGCTTCATCCAGGGGGCCACCTACGAGCAGTACTTC.

The V gene is TRBV19, the J gene TRBJ2-2; 8 nucleotides match TRBD1. This CDR3 spans 16 amino acids. The V gene end was trimmed by 3 bases and the J gene end by 5 bases; junction bases not matched to a gene: 8. Germline V CDR1 and CDR2: LNHDA, SQIVND (reference sequence). The CDR3 reads CASSILQGARTGELFF. The DNA for the CDR3 is TGTGCCAGTAGTATTCTTCAGGGGGCGAGGACCGGGGAGCTGTTTTTT.

This chain uses TRBV27 with TRBJ1-1, with D hard to call. This CDR3 has 13 amino acids. The V gene lost 2 bases and the J gene lost 1 base, with 5 bases spanning the gap. Germline V gene lookup returns CDR1 MNHEY and CDR2 SMNVEV (reference sequence). The CDR3 loop is CASSLLENTEAFF. CDR3 nucleotide sequence: TGTGCCAGCAGTTTACTAGAGAACACTGAAGCTTTCTTT.

The gene calls are TRBV6-5 and TRBJ1-3; D ambiguous. CDR1 is MNHEY and CDR2 is SVGAGI in the germline V gene. Trimming shortened V by 5 bases and J by 0 bases, and 8 bases separated the two germline ends. The CDR3 runs 14 residues. CDR3 in DNA: TGTGCCAGCAGTCCTACAGCCTCTGGAAACACCATATATTTT. Protein product: CASSPTASGNTIYF.

The chain couples TRBV27 to TRBJ2-3, with 15 nucleotides matching TRBD2. The CDR3 spans 17 residues. With 5 bases clipped from V and 7 bases from J, the junction kept 10 bases outside the gene matches. The germline gives CDR1 MNHEY, CDR2 SMNVEV (reference sequence). The DNA for the CDR3 is TGTGCCAGCAGTCGACCGGGACTAGCGGGAGGCCATCATACGCAGTATTTT. This translates into CASSRPGLAGGHHTQYF.

The chain carries TRBV5-4 and TRBJ2-1; a possible D gene is TRBD2 (5 bases). In germline, CDR1 is SGHNT, CDR2 YYREEE (reference sequence). There are 16 residues in the CDR3. V lost 1 base and J 7 bases, leaving 18 bases between the germline ends. The CDR3 DNA reads as TGTGCCAGCAGCTTGATCGCGTCGGGATATGGTAATGAGCAGTTCTTC. Encoded protein: CASSLIASGYGNEQFF.

The J gene is TRBJ1-1, the V gene TRBV7-6; weak D call: TRBD1 (6 bases). V shed 4 bases and J shed 10 bases, with 25 bases lying between them. This CDR3 is 16 amino acids long. Germline V CDR1 and CDR2: SGHVS, FNYEAQ. The CDR3 is CASSSRGKGGISGAFF. The CDR3 region has the DNA TGTGCCAGCAGCTCTAGGGGTAAGGGGGGCATATCAGGAGCTTTCTTT.

This chain connects TRBV9 to TRBJ2-1; D unresolved. This CDR3 contains 12 residues. The V gene's germline CDR1 is SGDLS and CDR2 YYNGEE. V was cut by 4 bases and J by 6 bases, with 8 bases left in between. CDR3 DNA sequence: TGTGCCAGCAGCACATGGCCCAATGAGCAGTTCTTC. Translating gives CASSTWPNEQFF.

This chain links TRBV27 with TRBJ2-7; D unclear. Germline CDR1 reads MNHEY; CDR2 reads SMNVEV (reference sequence). The CDR3 sequence is 13 residues long. Trimming cost V 2 bases and J 2 bases, with 7 bases left between them. The CDR3 region has the DNA TGTGCCAGCAGTTTAATTGGAGCCTACGAGCAGTACTTC. Encoded protein: CASSLIGAYEQYF.

The DNA for the CDR3 is TGCGCCAGCAGCTTGACCGGCACAGGGTTCGGAGGGATCCAAGAGACCCAGTACTTC. It translates to CASSLTGTGFGGIQETQYF. The chain has TRBV5-1 and TRBJ2-5; D could derive from TRBD1 or TRBD2 (6 bases each). V was pared by 1 base and J by 1 base, with 23 bases between. CDR3 length: 19 residues. Germline V gives CDR1 SGHRS, CDR2 YFSETQ.

V is TRBV28 and J is TRBJ1-2; 9 nucleotides line up with TRBD1. This CDR3 is built from 16 residues. With 1 base clipped from V and 3 bases from J, the junction kept 6 bases outside the gene matches. From germline, CDR1 is MDHEN and CDR2 SYDVKM. As DNA, the CDR3 is TGTGCCAGCAGTTTATCTGGGACAGGGTTTTACTATGGCTACACCTTC. Its protein is CASSLSGTGFYYGYTF.

This chain links TRBV2 with TRBJ2-2; 7 nucleotides match TRBD2. The CDR3 runs 18 residues. CDR1 and CDR2 from the germline V gene are SNHLY and FYNNEI. The J segment lost 0 bases and the V segment lost 5 bases, leaving 12 bases of the junction unmatched. The CDR3 protein is CASSPGGGPSPNTGELFF. The CDR3 DNA follows: TGTGCCAGCAGTCCTGGGGGGGGACCCTCGCCGAACACCGGGGAGCTGTTTTTT.